This T cell receptor beta chain appears in the sequencing data of a study of Ad26.COV2.S vaccination and SARS-CoV-2 variants. Overall study results and limits: Comparable non-spike TCR breadth was observed in vaccine and placebo recipients.

Generated by immunoSEQ multiplex PCR, the TCRdb table keeps only in-frame clones and is missing some. Of a few hundred thousand clones in the sample, about 93% were seen once. Concerning this clone itself: No antigen is known for it.

Germline V gene lookup returns CDR1 MNHNS and CDR2 SASEGT. V lost 10 bases, J lost 5 bases, and 10 bases stayed unmatched. The CDR3 runs to 13 residues. As for treatment: 15 to 20 received Ad26.COV2.S at low or high dose, single or two shots; about 5 received placebo; per-sample allocation not given. Samples were taken on day 63 after the first vaccine or placebo injection. The clonotype originates from a person aged 18 to 65 who received the Ad26.COV2.S COVID-19 vaccine or a placebo. The sample was peripheral blood, taken in a trial of Ad26.COV2.S vaccine versus placebo. V usage is TRBV6-1 and J usage is TRBJ2-7; 8 bases map to TRBD1. For the CDR3, the DNA is TGTGCCATCGACCCCGGGACAGGTAACGAGCAGTACTTC. Protein sequence: CAIDPGTGNEQYF.